This T cell receptor beta chain came from a study of lymphopenia after photon versus proton radiotherapy (dated by TCRdb to about 2019). Notes on the research overall: The study compared the immunological effects of photon versus proton radiation therapy in patients with gastrointestinal tumors who developed high-grade lymphopenia. The cohort included 15 to 20 patients with gastrointestinal tumors who developed lymphopenia after receiving either photon or proton therapy. The study was designed to characterize how the impact on the immune system differs between the two radiation modalities.

Regarding this clone: Its antigen is still unknown. Per-base qualities were not stored, and no clone one base away is much larger.

Library prep was done by the immunoSEQ multiplex PCR assay. T cell repertoires were profiled by deep sequencing of rearranged TCR beta loci, alongside multiparametric flow cytometry. The table comes from immuneACCESS by way of TCRdb, which keeps in-frame sequences with V and J called. Part of the clones is missing from these tables; in studies checked, under half for an unresolved V gene and the rest for unknown reasons. The table for this sample lists under 35,000 clones; over 70% of them were counted only once. Jointly, the top ten make up around 15% of the sample. The CDR3 sequence holds 15 residues, the cysteine and phenylalanine included. Only the CDR3 part of the read is kept: 45 bases, read in frame from the first base. Reading the germline V gene gives CDR1 MDHEN and CDR2 SYDVKM. Germline trimming amounts to 2 bases on V and 5 bases on J, with 3 as the count of junction bases outside the gene matches.

The paper's findings and limits, for the study overall: The survival association was assessed only in patients who died, and better survival with proton therapy was presented by the authors as a possibility rather than a demonstrated result. After the lymphocyte count nadir, photon-treated repertoires showed oligoclonal expansion, especially of CD8+ Temra cells, which drove the drop in diversity. During treatment, patients who received photon therapy lost naive T cells and TCR diversity and gained effector/memory populations, whereas patients who received proton therapy remained relatively stable. Across the cohort, an inverse correlation was found between a larger post-nadir drop in TCR diversity and overall survival time among patients who died.

The chain was built from TRBV28 and TRBJ2-2, with TRBD1 matching 9 junction bases. This sequence was found in an older woman with pancreatic cancer. The material was peripheral blood, obtained from a patient treated with proton-based radiotherapy. The nucleotide sequence reads TGTGCCAGCAGTTTAGCGGGGACAGGGACCGGGGAGCTGTTTTTT. It is translated as CASSLAGTGTGELFF.